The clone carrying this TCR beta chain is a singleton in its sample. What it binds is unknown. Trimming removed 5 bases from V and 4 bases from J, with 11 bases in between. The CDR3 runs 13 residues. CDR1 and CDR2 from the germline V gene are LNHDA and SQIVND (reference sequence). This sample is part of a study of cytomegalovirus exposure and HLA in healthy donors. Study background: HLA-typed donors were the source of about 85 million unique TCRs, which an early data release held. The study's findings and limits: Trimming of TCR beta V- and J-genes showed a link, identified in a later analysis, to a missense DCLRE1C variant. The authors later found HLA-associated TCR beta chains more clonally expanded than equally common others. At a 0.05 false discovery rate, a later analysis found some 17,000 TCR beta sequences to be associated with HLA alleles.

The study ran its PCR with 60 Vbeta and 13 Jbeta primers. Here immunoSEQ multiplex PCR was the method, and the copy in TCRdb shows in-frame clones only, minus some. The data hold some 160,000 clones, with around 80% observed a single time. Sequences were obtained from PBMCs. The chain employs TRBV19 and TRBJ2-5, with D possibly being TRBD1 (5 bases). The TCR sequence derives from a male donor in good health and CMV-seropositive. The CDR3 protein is CASSLRVGETQYF. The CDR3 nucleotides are TGTGCCAGTAGTCTCAGGGTGGGAGAGACCCAGTACTTC.